The 24 T cell receptor beta chains given below trace back to one sample, sequenced in a study of human T cells and chemical hapten exposure. TCRdb itself ran the RACE reads through MiXCR, one entry per CDR3 protein. The profile shows a few hundred thousand distinct CDR3 sequences, about 6.9% of them singletons. This sample's time point: patch test 2, 6 weeks after DPC sensitization. The treatment denotes: therapeutic diphenylcyclopropenone sensitization with weekly scalp DPC. Sequencing used whole blood, obtained in connection with sensitization to the hapten diphenylcyclopropenone (DPC). These receptors all come from a woman aged 18-35 years with alopecia areata. Some clones in this sample may be carry-over from other donors' samples.

This clonotype was counted ten times or more. V and J are TRBV6-5 and TRBJ1-2; D is perhaps TRBD1 (5 bases). The germline V gene has CDR1 MNHEY and CDR2 SVGAGI. This CDR3 comprises 13 residues. V was shortened by 7 bases and J by 5 bases, with 14 bases between the two germline ends. The CDR3 reads CASNSGGMYGYTF. The DNA for the CDR3 is TGTGCCAGCAACAGTGGGGGAATGTATGGCTACACCTTC.

This clonotype was counted ten times or more. The chain combines TRBV29-1 with TRBJ1-1; no reliable D call. Trimming removed 6 bases at V and 11 bases at J, with 13 bases between. The CDR3 extends over 10 amino acids. Per germline, CDR1 SQVTM and CDR2 ANQGSEA. The CDR3 DNA reads TGCAGCGTGTACCGGGAGGGTGCTTTCTTT. It codes for CSVYREGAFF.

This clonotype was seen many times. V and J are TRBV18 and TRBJ1-2; perhaps TRBD1 as D (5 bases). CDR3 length: 14 residues. V was shortened by 0 bases and J by 6 bases, with 11 bases between the two germline ends. Germline V lookup: CDR1 KGHSH, CDR2 LQKENI. The CDR3 here is CASSPPTQGNGYTF. The CDR3 region has the DNA TGTGCCAGCTCACCACCAACGCAGGGAAATGGCTACACCTTC.

This clonotype showed up many times. The chain employs TRBV5-1 and TRBJ1-5, with unresolved D. Germline CDR1 SGHRS, CDR2 YFSETQ. The V and J ends lost 1 base and 0 bases respectively, with 14 bases between them. The CDR3 is made up of 17 amino acids. In DNA, the CDR3 is TGCGCCAGCAGCTTGACACCGGTAGACCTTAGCAATCAGCCCCAGCATTTT. This sequence encodes CASSLTPVDLSNQPQHF.

Many counts were recorded for this clonotype. J is TRBJ1-2 and V is TRBV12-3 or TRBV12-4; tentative D call: TRBD1 (6 bases). The V gene lost 5 bases and the J gene lost 4 bases, with 11 bases spanning the gap. The CDR3 extends over 13 amino acids. CDR3 coding DNA: TGTGCCAGCAGTCAGACAGGTTTCTATGGCTACACCTTC. This encodes CASSQTGFYGYTF.

This clonotype was recorded at least ten times. The rearrangement joins TRBV12-3 or TRBV12-4 to TRBJ1-5; D possibly corresponds to TRBD1 (6 bases). Trimming pared 5 bases from V and 3 bases from J, leaving 11 bases between. The CDR3 has 14 residues. CDR3 sequence reads: CASSGTGFNQPQHF. The CDR3 DNA reads as TGTGCCAGCAGTGGTACAGGGTTCAATCAGCCCCAGCATTTT.

This clonotype was seen once. The chain combines TRBV10-3 with TRBJ2-3, with D hard to call. The CDR3 sequence is 11 residues long. Germline lookup yields CDR1 ENHRY and CDR2 SYGVKD. V was clipped by 6 bases and J by 4 bases, with 5 bases between them. This CDR3 is CAIRGPDTQYF. In nucleotides, the CDR3 is TGTGCCATCAGGGGCCCAGATACGCAGTATTTT.

The chain is built from TRBV5-1 and TRBJ2-1; TRBD1 aligns across 8 bases. CDR3 length equals 16 residues. Germline CDR1 is SGHRS and CDR2 is YFSETQ. The V and J ends lost 4 bases and 0 bases, in that order; junction bases with no gene match: 6. CDR3 sequence (DNA): TGCGCCAGCAGCAAGACAGGGGCCAGCTCCTACAATGAGCAGTTCTTC. This sequence encodes CASSKTGASSYNEQFF.

At least ten counts were recorded for this clonotype. The chain is built from TRBV20-1 and TRBJ2-1; 8 bases match TRBD2. In germline, CDR1 is DFQATT, CDR2 SNEGSKA (reference sequence). The CDR3 totals 14 residues. Trimming removed 5 bases from V and 0 bases from J; junction bases left unmatched: 3. CDR3 sequence: CSAPAGASYNEQFF. The CDR3 bases are TGCAGTGCTCCAGCGGGGGCCTCCTACAATGAGCAGTTCTTC.

In its sample, this clonotype was seen a few times. The rearrangement uses TRBV10-3 and TRBJ2-3; D might be TRBD2 (6 bases). CDR1 is ENHRY and CDR2 is SYGVKD in the germline V gene. The CDR3 covers 22 residues. Trimming left V 6 bases short and J 4 bases short, with 38 bases between. For the CDR3, the DNA is TGTGCCATCAGCTTACCACTAATGGCTAGTGGAACTCTGGAGGGCTTACCAGATACGCAGTATTTT. This gives the protein CAISLPLMASGTLEGLPDTQYF.

This clonotype was counted many times. The chain combines TRBV7-9 with TRBJ1-1, with D unclear. CDR3 length: 13 residues. Germline CDR1 SEHNR, CDR2 FQNEAQ (reference sequence). Trimming took off 5 bases at V and 3 bases at J, with 10 bases between the two ends. The DNA for the CDR3 is TGTGCCAGCAGCCAAGCCCTGGACACTGAAGCTTTCTTT. It encodes CASSQALDTEAFF.

This clonotype was picked up many times. The chain carries TRBV7-2 and TRBJ2-3; D is possibly TRBD1 (5 bases). Germline loops: CDR1 SGHTA, CDR2 FQGNSA. V lost 5 bases, J lost 4 bases, and 16 bases lay in between. This CDR3 spans 15 amino acids. CDR3 DNA sequence: TGTGCCAGCAGCCGCCCTGGGGCAATCGCAGATACGCAGTATTTT. This translates into CASSRPGAIADTQYF.

The table lists this clonotype with a few counts. V is TRBV6-1 and J is TRBJ2-1; the match to TRBD2 covers 8 bases. The V gene end was trimmed by 5 bases and the J gene end by 8 bases; junction bases not matched to a gene: 26. Germline CDR1 reads MNHNS; CDR2 reads SASEGT. This CDR3 has 20 amino acids. The CDR3 is CASSPPVSTSGGGSWYEQFF. In DNA form, the CDR3 reads TGTGCCAGCAGTCCCCCTGTGTCGACAAGCGGGGGAGGGTCATGGTATGAGCAGTTCTTC.

This clonotype was seen a single time. DNA of the CDR3: TGTGCCAGCAGTTTATCAGGGGGTTTGGATCAGCCCCAGCATTTT. Its translation is CASSLSGGLDQPQHF. The chain carries TRBV27 and TRBJ1-5; the D gene is possibly TRBD1 (6 bases). Germline V CDR1 and CDR2: MNHEY, SMNVEV (reference sequence). The V gene lost 0 bases and the J gene lost 5 bases, with 11 bases spanning the gap. The CDR3 consists of 15 residues.

This clonotype was found many times. The genes are TRBV2 and TRBJ1-3; D uncertain. V lost 6 bases, J lost 0 bases, and 3 bases lay in between. The germline V gene encodes CDR1 SNHLY and CDR2 FYNNEI. The CDR3 has 12 amino acids. The CDR3 DNA is TGTGCCAGCAGGAGCTCTGGAAACACCATATATTTT. Its translation is CASRSSGNTIYF.

The chain combines TRBV12-3 or TRBV12-4 with TRBJ1-3; the match to TRBD1 covers 9 bases. This CDR3 contains 17 residues. V shed 5 bases and J 1 base; nucleotides not matched to a gene: 9. The CDR3 here is CASSPTRTGVSGNTIYF. The CDR3 DNA reads TGTGCCAGCAGTCCCACCAGGACAGGGGTATCTGGAAACACCATATATTTT.

The V and J genes are TRBV15 and TRBJ2-1, with 7 bases identical to TRBD2. With 0 bases clipped from V and 7 bases from J, the junction kept 6 bases outside the gene matches. Germline V gene data show CDR1 as LNHNV and CDR2 as YYDKDF (reference sequence). The CDR3 extends over 15 amino acids. The DNA for the CDR3 is TGTGCCACCAGCAGAGAACTAATGGGAGGGAATGAGCAGTTCTTC. Translated: CATSRELMGGNEQFF.

This clonotype was detected many times. The genes are TRBV14 and TRBJ1-3; D is unresolved. V was cut by 2 bases and J by 8 bases, with 4 bases left in between. The CDR3 has 11 residues. Germline values: CDR1 SGHDN, CDR2 FVKESK. The CDR3 DNA reads TGTGCCAGCAGCCAACAGCACACCATATATTTT. Its translation: CASSQQHTIYF.

This clonotype was picked up a small number of times. The chain combines TRBV20-1 with TRBJ2-7, with D tentatively TRBD2 (7 bases). The V end was cut by 4 bases, the J end by 7 bases, with 17 bases between. Germline V lookup: CDR1 DFQATT, CDR2 SNEGSKA (reference sequence). The CDR3 spans 13 residues. The CDR3 here is CSATRGGAREQYF. CDR3 DNA sequence: TGCAGTGCTACCAGGGGAGGGGCTAGGGAGCAGTACTTC.

The chain couples TRBV9 to TRBJ2-3, with 11 bases aligning to TRBD2. The germline gives CDR1 SGDLS, CDR2 YYNGEE. J gave up 6 bases and V 0 bases, and 6 bases lay outside the gene matches. The CDR3 covers 16 residues. The CDR3 region is CASSVATSGVADTQYF. The DNA for the CDR3 is TGTGCCAGCAGCGTAGCGACTAGCGGGGTCGCGGATACGCAGTATTTT.

This clonotype was picked up a small number of times. This chain links TRBV5-1 with TRBJ1-2; D possibly corresponds to TRBD1 (6 bases). Germline lookup yields CDR1 SGHRS and CDR2 YFSETQ. The germline V and J ends were trimmed by 3 bases and 3 bases, with 15 bases remaining between them. This CDR3 region has 15 residues. In DNA, the CDR3 is TGCGCCAGCAGCTGGCAGGGGTCGCAGGACTATGGCTACACCTTC. It translates to CASSWQGSQDYGYTF. Drawing the rest from reference TRBV5-1 and TRBJ1-2, the complete variable domain is KAGVTQTPRYLIKTRGQQVTLSCSPISGHRSVSWYQQTPGQGLQFLFEYFSETQRNKGNFPGRFSGRQFSNSRSEMNVSTLELGDSALYLCASSWQGSQDYGYTFGSGTRLTVV.

This clonotype was seen a handful of times. The CDR3 region has the DNA TGCAGTGCTAAACAGGCCAGCTCCTACGAGCAGTACTTC. Its protein is CSAKQASSYEQYF. The chain employs TRBV20-1 and TRBJ2-7; D possibly corresponds to TRBD1 (5 bases). Germline V gene lookup returns CDR1 DFQATT and CDR2 SNEGSKA (reference sequence). There are 13 residues in the CDR3. V was cut by 4 bases and J by 0 bases, with 10 bases left in between.

The sample holds a few counts of this clonotype. The V and J genes are TRBV9 and TRBJ2-1; weak D call: TRBD1 (5 bases). Germline V lookup: CDR1 SGDLS, CDR2 YYNGEE. V gave up 0 bases and J gave up 10 bases, with 20 bases separating them. The CDR3 length is 16 residues. The CDR3 sequence is CASSVAPLLDRYEQFF. CDR3 bases: TGTGCCAGCAGCGTAGCCCCCCTCCTAGACAGATACGAGCAGTTCTTC.

This clonotype was observed many times. The chain uses TRBV29-1 and TRBJ2-5; no firm D call. Looked up from germline, CDR1 is SQVTM and CDR2 is ANQGSEA. This CDR3 has 14 amino acids. Trimming left V 7 bases short and J 0 bases short, with 15 bases between. In nucleotides, the CDR3 is TGCAGCGCTGCCGGACCGATGAACCAAGAGACCCAGTACTTC. It is translated as CSAAGPMNQETQYF. The full variable domain, rest sourced from reference TRBV29-1 and TRBJ2-5, is SAVISQKPSRDICQRGTSLTIQCQVDSQVTMMFWYRQQPGQSLTLIATANQGSEATYESGFVIDKFPISRPNLTFSTLTVSNMSPEDSSIYLCSAAGPMNQETQYFGPGTRLLVL.